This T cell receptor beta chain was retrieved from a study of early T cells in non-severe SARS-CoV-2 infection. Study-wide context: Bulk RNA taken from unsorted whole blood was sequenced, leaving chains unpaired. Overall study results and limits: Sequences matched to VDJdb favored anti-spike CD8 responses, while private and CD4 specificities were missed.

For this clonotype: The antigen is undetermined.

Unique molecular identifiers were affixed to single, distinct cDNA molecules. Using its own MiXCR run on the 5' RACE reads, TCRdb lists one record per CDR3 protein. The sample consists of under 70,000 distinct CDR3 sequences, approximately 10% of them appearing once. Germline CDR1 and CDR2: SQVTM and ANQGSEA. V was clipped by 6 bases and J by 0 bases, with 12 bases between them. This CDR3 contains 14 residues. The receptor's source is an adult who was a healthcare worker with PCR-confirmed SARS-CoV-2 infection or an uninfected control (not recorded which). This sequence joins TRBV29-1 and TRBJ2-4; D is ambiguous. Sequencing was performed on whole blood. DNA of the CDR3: TGCAGCGTGACTCAGTACCTAGCCAAAAACATTCAGTACTTC. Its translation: CSVTQYLAKNIQYF.